These 11 T cell receptor beta chains were sequenced from one sample in a study of beta chain features in type 1 diabetes. The entirety of the isolated RNA underwent reverse transcription, so expressed TCRB transcripts were sequenced. The table came from immunoSEQ multiplex PCR; TCRdb's copy has only in-frame clones and leaves some out. The repertoire holds about 620,000 clones, with around 15% as singletons. Material for sequencing was naive CD4+ T cells from blood. The source is a man aged 18 to 29 in good health.

The V gene is TRBV5-1, the J gene TRBJ1-1, with 7 nucleotides matching TRBD1. There are 15 residues in the CDR3. Unmatched junction bases numbered 7, after V lost 4 bases and J lost 1 base. Looked up from germline, CDR1 is SGHRS and CDR2 is YFSETQ. Here the CDR3 reads CASSLRQGWNTEAFF. The CDR3 nucleotides are TGCGCCAGCAGCCTCCGACAGGGATGGAACACTGAAGCTTTCTTT.

The rearrangement uses TRBV5-4 and TRBJ1-2; 9 bases are shared with TRBD1. V was clipped by 5 bases and J by 8 bases; unmatched bases: 10. CDR3 length: 14 residues. Germline V gives CDR1 SGHNT, CDR2 YYREEE (reference sequence). DNA for the CDR3: TGTGCCAGCAGAGGACAGGGGCGAGATCGGGGCTACACCTTC. Protein: CASRGQGRDRGYTF.

The chain has TRBV7-9 and TRBJ2-7; TRBD1 agrees at 9 bases. CDR1 SEHNR and CDR2 FQNEAQ come from the germline V gene (reference sequence). V gave up 1 base and J gave up 5 bases; unmatched junction bases: 15. The length of the CDR3 is 18 residues. The CDR3 DNA follows: TGTGCCAGCAGCTTAGACCACCTCATTAGACAGGGGGTCAACGAGCAGTACTTC. Translated: CASSLDHLIRQGVNEQYF.

The chain joins TRBV15 to TRBJ2-7; TRBD2 is a possible D gene (5 bases). Trimming took off 5 bases at V and 1 base at J, with 9 bases between the two ends. The CDR3 is 13 residues long. Per the germline V gene, CDR1 is LNHNV and CDR2 is YYDKDF (reference sequence). The chain's CDR3 is CATSRGSSYEQYF. The CDR3 nucleotides are TGTGCCACCAGCCGGGGTAGTTCCTACGAGCAGTACTTC.

This clone was seen a few times. J is TRBJ2-6 and V is TRBV7-3; no reliable D call. Trimming took 1 base from V and 4 from J, leaving 5 bases between them. Germline V gene sequence: CDR1 SGHTA, CDR2 FQGTGA. This CDR3 has 14 amino acids. The CDR3 DNA reads TGTGCCAGCAGCTTAATCTCCGGGGCCAACGTCCTGACTTTC. It is translated as CASSLISGANVLTF.

The chain links TRBV29-1 to TRBJ2-3; D not resolved. The germline V gene has CDR1 SQVTM and CDR2 ANQGSEA. CDR3 size: 11 residues. Trimming shortened V by 3 bases and J by 4 bases, and 5 bases separated the two germline ends. CDR3 loop: CSVDRADTQYF. In DNA, the CDR3 is TGCAGCGTTGATCGGGCAGATACGCAGTATTTT.

The rearrangement links TRBV7-3 to TRBJ2-3; D gene unclear. Trimming pared 3 bases from V and 4 bases from J, leaving 5 bases between. CDR1 is SGHTA and CDR2 is FQGTGA in the germline V gene. The CDR3 contains 12 residues. The CDR3 region has the DNA TGTGCCAGCAGCTTCCACGCAGATACGCAGTATTTT. Translating gives CASSFHADTQYF.

This clone was seen only a few times. V and J are TRBV25-1 and TRBJ2-2; perhaps TRBD1 as D (6 bases). Germline CDR1 and CDR2: MGHDK and SYGVNS. V dropped 3 bases and J dropped 1 base, with 9 bases sitting between them. The CDR3 runs 15 residues. CDR3 in amino acids: CASSESRGNTGELFF. The CDR3 bases are TGTGCCAGCAGTGAGTCCAGGGGGAACACCGGGGAGCTGTTTTTT.

A single count supports this clone. This chain joins TRBV27 and TRBJ1-5; 9 bases map to TRBD1. CDR1 MNHEY and CDR2 SMNVEV come from the germline V gene (reference sequence). The CDR3 totals 14 residues. Trimming cost V 2 bases and J 6 bases; bases outside gene matches: 2. The CDR3 DNA is TGTGCCAGCAGTTTAGGACAGGGGTCTCAGCCCCAGCATTTT. This codes for CASSLGQGSQPQHF.

V usage is TRBV6-5 and J usage is TRBJ1-2, with D unresolved. The CDR3 is 11 residues long. V was shortened by 1 base and J by 8 bases, with 5 bases between the two germline ends. Germline lookup yields CDR1 MNHEY and CDR2 SVGAGI. CDR3 nucleotides: TGTGCCAGCAGTTACTATGGCGGCTACACCTTC. Translating it yields CASSYYGGYTF.

The V and J genes are TRBV7-3 and TRBJ2-3; 7 bases align to TRBD2. This CDR3 is 15 amino acids long. Trimming took 5 bases from V and 0 from J; bases not matched to a gene: 5. Germline V gene sequence: CDR1 SGHTA, CDR2 FQGTGA. The CDR3 DNA sequence: TGTGCCAGCAGCCGTAGCGGGTCTAGCACAGATACGCAGTATTTT. Amino acids: CASSRSGSSTDTQYF.